What follows is one TCR beta chain and its context. This receptor's antigen is unknown. The junction departs from the called germline gene at one end, perhaps through a read error. Taken from the germline V gene (reference sequence), the CDR1 and CDR2 loops are SSHAT and FNYEAQ. The CDR3 sequence holds 13 residues, the cysteine and phenylalanine included. The DNA shown is the 39-base CDR3, in frame from base 1. The sample originates from a study of response to subunit inactivated influenza vaccine (dated by TCRdb to 2017 to 2018). Regarding the research as a whole: To follow how T cells responded to a trivalent subunit inactivated influenza vaccine, the researchers relied on deep quantitative profiling of the T cell receptor repertoire.

What the research found in general, with its limitations: It was suggested by the authors that each seasonal influenza vaccination may recruit only a limited number of new T cells.

Library construction relied on RT-PCR. Instrument used: Illumina HiSeq 2500. TCRdb reanalyzed the raw reads on its own, using fastp at Q25 for trimming and MiXCR for clone calling, and kept in-frame beta chains. Under each unique CDR3 protein, matching rows form one entry showing the most common genes and DNA. This sample gives around 790,000 distinct CDR3 sequences in total; 21% of them show up just once. About a tenth of the sample comes from the top ten. This chain joins TRBV7-7 to TRBJ2-7; TRBD2 might be the D gene, on 7 matching bases. This TCR derives from a man in his fifties who received an inactivated influenza vaccine. Donor details come from another sample of the same person, matched by shared clones. This specimen was PBMCs from blood, taken around 5 days after vaccination. CDR3 region: CASSEGGDYEQYF. The DNA sequence is given as TGTGCTAGCAGCGAGGGGGGGGACTACGAGCAGTACTTC.